The 30 T cell receptor beta chains below come from one sample, sequenced in a study of tumor-infiltrating lymphocytes in primary liver carcinoma. Starting from approximately 0.45 ug of total RNA, TCR beta cDNA was produced with a primer in the constant region. Three nested multiplex PCR rounds, a slightly modified ARM-PCR, produced the libraries for TCR beta. Researchers ran the first two PCR rounds for roughly 11 cycles each with TRBV1-TRBV30 forward primers and a C-beta reverse primer. Each CDR3 protein gets one entry after TCRdb re-called the multiplex PCR reads with MiXCR. The data contain about 32,000 distinct CDR3 sequences, roughly 70% of them seen just once; the ten biggest clones take up roughly 16%. Extraction of RNA together with DNA used 20-30 mg of unsorted bulk tissue. Input material: liver tumor tissue from sampling region 4. Indicated subset: tumor region T4, right-lateral pole. Receptor source: a man aged 40-55 years with primary liver carcinoma and hepatitis B virus infection.

V is TRBV11-2 and J is TRBJ2-3, with D unclear. Trimming took 5 bases from V and 8 from J, leaving 17 bases between them. This CDR3 region has 14 residues. CDR1 and CDR2 from the germline V gene are SGHAT and FQNNGV. The CDR3 loop is CASSPPGRSGTQYF. The CDR3 nucleotides are TGTGCCAGCAGCCCCCCGGGCCGATCAGGTACGCAGTATTTT.

This clonotype was picked up a small number of times. V is TRBV28 and J is TRBJ2-3; the match to TRBD2 covers 10 bases. CDR1 is MDHEN, CDR2 SYDVKM, per germline. V shed 6 bases, J shed 3 bases, and the junction held 12 bases outside the gene matches. The CDR3 has 17 residues. CDR3 DNA sequence: TGTGCCAGCAGCACTCCCACGCCGGGACTAGCGACAGATACGCAGTATTTT. This sequence encodes CASSTPTPGLATDTQYF.

About this clonotype itself: The junction differs from germline at one of its ends, possibly a read error. CDR3 nucleotide sequence: TGTGACAGCAGCATGCGAAGGCTGGAAAGTGAAAAACTGGTTTTT. It codes for CDSSMRRLESEKLVF. The chain joins TRBV5-6 to TRBJ1-4; D is ambiguous. From germline, CDR1 is SGHDT and CDR2 YYEEEE. The CDR3 spans 15 residues.

With respect to this clonotype: The conserved closing phenylalanine or tryptophan is absent in this CDR3, likely reflecting a read error. The rearrangement joins TRBV28 to TRBJ2-7, with D perhaps TRBD1 or TRBD2 (6 bases each). The CDR3 is 15 amino acids. Germline CDR1 is MDHEN and CDR2 is SYDVKM. The CDR3 spells CASSHQSRGLYEQYL. CDR3 in DNA: TGTGCAAGCTCCCACCAAAGCAGGGGACTCTACGAGCAGTACCTC.

About this clonotype itself: The CDR3 does not close with the conserved phenylalanine or tryptophan, likely indicating a read error. This chain joins TRBV4-1 and TRBJ2-7; D gene uncertain. CDR3 length: 15 residues. Germline values: CDR1 MGHRA, CDR2 YSYEKL. The CDR3 sequence is CASSQVGPNSYQQYY. The CDR3 region has the DNA TGTGCCAGCAGCCAAGTCGGGCCCAACTCCTACCAGCAGTACTAC.

This clonotype was observed once. The rearrangement links TRBV6-5 to TRBJ2-3; the match to TRBD2 covers 8 bases. Trimming removed 6 bases from V and 4 bases from J; junction bases left unmatched: 9. The germline CDR1 and CDR2 sequences are MNHEY and SVGAGI. This CDR3 contains 15 residues. CDR3 sequence: CASSPGPAGADTQYF. The CDR3 bases are TGTGCCAGCAGCCCAGGACCAGCGGGAGCAGATACGCAGTATTTT.

The CDR3 DNA follows: TGTCCGAGCAGCTACGATCAGAGGACTAGCGGGATCTACGAGCAGTACTTC. Its protein is CPSSYDQRTSGIYEQYF. The V and J genes are TRBV6-2 or TRBV6-3 and TRBJ2-7; 12 nucleotides line up with TRBD2. CDR3 length: 17 amino acids. Per the germline V gene, CDR1 is MNHEY and CDR2 is SVGEGT.

This clonotype was counted at least ten times. The chain uses TRBV30 and TRBJ1-6; the D is unclear. Trimming removed 3 bases from V and 5 bases from J, with 11 bases in between. Looked up from germline, CDR1 is GTSNPN and CDR2 is SVGIG (reference sequence). This CDR3 is 14 amino acids long. The CDR3 DNA reads TGTGCCTGGAGAGGGCAGTCAAATAATTCACCCCTCCACTTT. This codes for CAWRGQSNNSPLHF.

This clonotype was seen once. The genes are TRBV4-1 and TRBJ2-1, with 8 bases aligning to TRBD2. CDR3 size: 17 residues. Germline V gene lookup returns CDR1 MGHRA and CDR2 YSYEKL. Trimming removed 4 bases from V and 9 bases from J; junction bases left unmatched: 17. The CDR3 DNA reads as TGCGCCAGCAGCCCCAGTGGGGTAACGGGAGGGCATAGTGAGCAGTTCTTC. It codes for CASSPSGVTGGHSEQFF.

The sample holds many counts of this clonotype. V usage is TRBV2 and J usage is TRBJ2-3, with TRBD2 as a possible D gene (6 bases). The CDR3 runs to 13 residues. Looked up from germline, CDR1 is SNHLY and CDR2 is FYNNEI. Trimming stripped 9 bases from V and 6 bases from J, with 16 bases between. The CDR3 bases are TGTGCCAGTTCTAGCGCGATGGGGGATACGCAGTATTTT. This encodes CASSSAMGDTQYF.

By share of the sample, this clonotype is medium-sized. The germline gene is not matched at one end of the junction; a read error may be the cause. J is TRBJ2-1 and V is TRBV5-6; D is unclear. Germline V gene sequence: CDR1 SGHDT, CDR2 YYEEEE. The length of the CDR3 is 17 residues. The CDR3 nucleotides read TGTGCCAGCAGCTTGGGACGGAGCCGCTCTGGGTACAGTGAGCAGTTCTTC. Residues: CASSLGRSRSGYSEQFF.

On this clonotype: The junction does not match germline at one end; this may be a read error. The chain uses TRBV7-9 and TRBJ1-1; TRBD1 is a possible D gene (5 bases). The CDR3 runs to 13 residues. The germline V gene encodes CDR1 SEHNR and CDR2 FQNEAQ (reference sequence). This CDR3 is CAGSLIGDTEAFF. The CDR3 DNA reads as TGTGCCGGCAGCCTTATAGGGGACACTGAAGCTTTCTTT.

This clonotype turned up a few times. The chain links TRBV5-6 to TRBJ1-6; unclear D gene. V was pared by 4 bases and J by 7 bases, with 15 bases between. This CDR3 spans 15 amino acids. Germline assignment: CDR1 SGHDT and CDR2 YYEEEE. The CDR3 spells CASSPMTPENSPLHF. The CDR3 coding sequence is TGTGCCAGCAGCCCAATGACTCCAGAGAATTCACCCCTCCACTTT. The full variable domain, with the rest looked up from reference TRBV5-6 and TRBJ1-6, is DAGVTQSPTHLIKTRGQQVTLRCSPKSGHDTVSWYQQALGQGPQFIFQYYEEEERQRGNFPDRFSGHQFPNYSSELNVNALLLGDSALYLCASSPMTPENSPLHFGNGTRLTVT.

This clonotype was found a few times. A junction boundary mismatches the germline segment, possibly from a read error. J is TRBJ1-1 and V is TRBV29-1; D is undetermined. CDR1 and CDR2 (germline): SQVTM, ANQGSEA. The CDR3 consists of 15 residues. CDR3 in amino acids: CSVGPVWGMVTEAFF. CDR3 DNA: TGCAGCGTTGGTCCAGTGTGGGGTATGGTCACTGAGGCTTTCTTT.

About this clonotype itself: This may be a read error, as it is one base from a much larger clone. The CDR3 sequence is CASSPRGIVGGPQYF. In nucleotides, the CDR3 is TGTGCCAGCTCACCACGGGGCATTGTTGGAGGGCCCCAGTACTTC. The chain carries TRBV18 and TRBJ2-5; D may be TRBD2 (6 bases). This CDR3 contains 15 residues. CDR1 and CDR2 (germline): KGHSH, LQKENI. Trimming removed 1 base at V and 9 bases at J, with 18 bases between. Supplemented by reference TRBV18 and TRBJ2-5, the full variable domain reads NAGVMQNPRHLVRRRGQEARLRCSPMKGHSHVYWYRQLPEEGLKFMVYLQKENIIDESGMPKERFSAEFPKEGPSILRIQQVVRGDSAAYFCASSPRGIVGGPQYFGPGTRLLVL.

In its sample, this clonotype was seen once. Since the CDR3 does not end with the conserved phenylalanine or tryptophan, this likely comes from a read error. The chain carries TRBV24-1 and TRBJ2-1; maybe TRBD2 (6 bases). The CDR3 spans 13 residues. The V gene's germline CDR1 is KGHDR and CDR2 SFDVKD. V shed 7 bases and J shed 6 bases, with 12 bases lying between them. CDR3 protein: CATRLVGGNEQFL. The CDR3, as DNA: TGTGCCACCAGGCTAGTGGGAGGCAATGAGCAGTTCTTA.

A word on this clonotype: Germline is not matched at one junction end, which may reflect a read error. The CDR3 DNA is TGTGCCATCAGCTTAGGGGCTAGCGGACAAGAGACCCGGTGCTTC. It yields the protein CAISLGASGQETRCF. The chain has TRBV11-2 and TRBJ2-5; 7 bases are a match to TRBD2. This CDR3 comprises 15 residues. Per the germline V gene, CDR1 is SGHAT and CDR2 is FQNNGV.

As for this clonotype: A read error may account for a junction end that differs from germline. V and J are TRBV6-5 and TRBJ2-2, with D possibly being TRBD1 (5 bases). CDR3 length: 13 amino acids. Germline V gene data show CDR1 as MNHEY and CDR2 as SVGAGI. The CDR3 region has the DNA TGTACCAGCAGTTATCAGGACATCGGGGAGCTGTTTTTT. Its translation is CTSSYQDIGELFF.

This clonotype was counted at least ten times. The junction differs from germline at one of its ends, possibly a read error. The chain couples TRBV2 to TRBJ2-7; D is undetermined. Looked up from germline, CDR1 is SNHLY and CDR2 is FYNNEI. CDR3 length: 11 amino acids. In DNA form, the CDR3 reads TGTGCCAGCAGTGAAGCGCTTCAGGCTACTTTC. Translated, it gives CASSEALQATF.

The V call is TRBV5-6, the J call TRBJ2-7; weak D call: TRBD1 (6 bases). The CDR3 is 13 residues long. Trimming cost V 2 bases and J 5 bases, with 11 bases left between them. Germline assignment: CDR1 SGHDT and CDR2 YYEEEE. The CDR3 sequence is CASSFQGLNEQYF. The CDR3, as DNA: TGTGCCAGCAGCTTCCAGGGGTTGAACGAGCAGTACTTC.

This clonotype was counted many times. The chain joins TRBV7-3 to TRBJ2-3; the D is unclear. This CDR3 region has 13 residues. The germline V gene encodes CDR1 SGHTA and CDR2 FQGTGA. The V and J ends lost 4 bases and 7 bases respectively, with 12 bases between them. The CDR3 DNA follows: TGTGCCAGCAGCTACGAAGCTGCATATACGCAGTATTTT. Residues: CASSYEAAYTQYF.

A remark on this clonotype: At one end the junction does not follow the germline gene, possibly because of a read error. V and J are TRBV28 and TRBJ2-7; TRBD1 agrees at 7 bases. From germline, CDR1 is MDHEN and CDR2 SYDVKM. This CDR3 has 15 residues. CDR3 loop: CANSPATGEINEQYF. CDR3 bases: TGTGCCAACAGTCCCGCTACAGGGGAAATCAACGAGCAGTACTTC.

This clonotype was recorded once. One end of the junction fails to match germline, which may point to a read error. CDR3 residues: CASSLGVSKNEQFF. The CDR3 nucleotides read TGTGCCAGTAGCTTAGGGGTTAGCAAGAATGAGCAGTTCTTC. The rearrangement uses TRBV11-3 and TRBJ2-1; weak D call: TRBD1 (5 bases). Germline V gene lookup returns CDR1 SGHNT and CDR2 YENEEA. The CDR3 runs to 14 residues.

For this clonotype: The conserved final phenylalanine or tryptophan is absent from the CDR3, which likely points to a read error. DNA for the CDR3: TGTACCAGCAGTTACGGACTAGCAGCCGAGCAGTACCTC. Translated: CTSSYGLAAEQYL. This rearrangement joins TRBV6-2 or TRBV6-3 to TRBJ2-7; the match to TRBD2 covers 8 bases. CDR1 is MNHEY and CDR2 is SVGEGT in the germline V gene. The CDR3 extends over 13 amino acids.

Turning to this clonotype: Germline and junction disagree at one end, which may indicate a read error. V gene TRBV7-9 combines with J gene TRBJ2-6; D gene ambiguous. Germline loops: CDR1 SEHNR, CDR2 FQNEAQ (reference sequence). The CDR3 is 17 amino acids. In nucleotides, the CDR3 is TGTGCCGGCAGCTCTCGGATGCAAATCTCTGGGGCCAACGTCCTGACTTTC. Its translation is CAGSSRMQISGANVLTF.

With respect to this clonotype: A junction boundary mismatches the germline segment, possibly from a read error. The chain links TRBV7-9 to TRBJ1-4; D unclear. CDR1 is SEHNR, CDR2 FQNEAQ, per germline (reference sequence). The CDR3 totals 14 residues. The CDR3 DNA reads as TGTGCCAGCAGTTTAGCTGGCCAGAATGAAAAACCGTTTTTT. Protein product: CASSLAGQNEKPFF.

Notes on this clonotype: Compared with germline, one end of the junction differs, possibly owing to a read error. This rearrangement joins TRBV6-2 or TRBV6-3 to TRBJ2-5; D gene ambiguous. Germline V gene lookup returns CDR1 MNHEY and CDR2 SVGEGT. This CDR3 is built from 13 residues. CDR3 residues: CASSLLGRETQYF. The CDR3 coding sequence is TGTGCTAGCAGTTTATTAGGACGAGAGACCCAGTACTTC.

About this clonotype itself: The CDR3 does not close with the conserved phenylalanine or tryptophan, likely indicating a read error. The chain is built from TRBV20-1 and TRBJ2-1; TRBD2 aligns across 7 bases. V lost 0 bases to trimming and J lost 4 bases; unmatched junction nucleotides: 9. Germline CDR1 and CDR2: DFQATT and SNEGSKA (reference sequence). This CDR3 spans 16 amino acids. The chain's CDR3 is CSARDRRAGLYNEQFL. The CDR3, as DNA: TGCAGTGCTAGAGATCGGCGAGCGGGATTATACAATGAGCAGTTCTTA.

A single count supports this clonotype. The V gene is TRBV30, the J gene TRBJ1-2, with a weak D call TRBD1 (5 bases). The CDR3 has 13 residues. Trimming took 7 bases from V and 3 from J, leaving 15 bases between them. Germline-derived CDR1 and CDR2 are GTSNPN and SVGIG (reference sequence). The CDR3 is CASPRGADYGYTF. The CDR3 DNA is TGTGCCTCCCCACGTGGGGCTGACTATGGCTACACCTTC.

A remark on this clonotype: The junction departs from the called germline gene at one end, perhaps through a read error. V usage is TRBV6-5 and J usage is TRBJ2-7; a possible D gene is TRBD1 (7 bases). This CDR3 spans 13 amino acids. In germline, CDR1 is MNHEY, CDR2 SVGAGI. The CDR3 is CVSRGAGEYEQYF. The DNA for the CDR3 is TGTGTCAGCAGGGGGGCAGGCGAGTACGAACAATACTTC.